The 27 T cell receptor beta chains in this list originate from one sample, sequenced in a study of T cell responses to AZD1222 COVID-19 vaccine. The data were produced by immunoSEQ multiplex PCR, yet TCRdb's version contains in-frame clones alone and is incomplete. The repertoire has roughly 150,000 clones, more than 75% of them found once; the top ten carry about a tenth. This specimen consisted of peripheral blood, obtained 28 days after the second AZD1222 dose. The receptors derive from an adult who received the AZD1222 COVID-19 vaccine.

This chain links TRBV11-2 with TRBJ2-5; TRBD2 matches 11 bases. The CDR3 is made up of 14 amino acids. The J segment lost 4 bases and the V segment lost 5 bases, leaving 3 bases of the junction unmatched. Germline values: CDR1 SGHAT, CDR2 FQNNGV. The CDR3: CASSTSGGPETQYF. For the CDR3, the DNA is TGTGCCAGCAGCACTAGCGGGGGCCCAGAGACCCAGTACTTC.

The V gene is TRBV9, the J gene TRBJ2-7; D is ambiguous. The CDR3 covers 15 residues. Per the germline V gene, CDR1 is SGDLS and CDR2 is YYNGEE. V gave up 4 bases and J gave up 7 bases, with 21 bases separating them. In DNA, the CDR3 is TGTGCCAGCAGCCCTTCTGCACGACAAACGGGTGAGCAGTACTTC. It yields the protein CASSPSARQTGEQYF.

The chain employs TRBV28 and TRBJ2-1; unclear D gene. The length of the CDR3 is 15 residues. CDR1 and CDR2 from the germline V gene are MDHEN and SYDVKM. V shed 6 bases and J shed 5 bases, with 17 bases lying between them. CDR3 bases: TGTGCCAGCAGATCCCTGCAAGGGCGTAACAATGAGCAGTTCTTC. This codes for CASRSLQGRNNEQFF.

The rearrangement joins TRBV12-3 or TRBV12-4 to TRBJ2-4; D possibly corresponds to TRBD2 (5 bases). The CDR3 extends over 13 amino acids. Trimming shortened V by 3 bases and J by 6 bases, and 9 bases separated the two germline ends. CDR3 sequence reads: CASSFEGRNIQYF. The DNA for the CDR3 is TGTGCCAGCAGTTTCGAGGGCAGAAACATTCAGTACTTC.

The chain couples TRBV11-2 to TRBJ1-5; 12 nucleotides align to TRBD1. The germline V gene encodes CDR1 SGHAT and CDR2 FQNNGV. CDR3 size: 15 residues. V was clipped by 5 bases and J by 6 bases; unmatched bases: 5. The CDR3, as DNA: TGTGCCAGCAGCCCGGGACAGGGGGCTTCTCAGCCCCAGCATTTT. Amino acids: CASSPGQGASQPQHF.

The rearrangement joins TRBV5-1 to TRBJ2-3; 13 bases fit TRBD2. The trim removed 4 bases at V and 3 bases at J, leaving 11 bases unmatched. Germline-derived CDR1 and CDR2 are SGHRS and YFSETQ. The CDR3 covers 18 residues. This chain's CDR3 is CASSPLGTSGISTDTQYF. In DNA, the CDR3 is TGCGCCAGCAGCCCGCTGGGGACTAGCGGGATATCTACAGATACGCAGTATTTT.

The chain carries TRBV5-1 and TRBJ2-1; 8 bases map to TRBD1. Looked up from germline, CDR1 is SGHRS and CDR2 is YFSETQ. V lost 1 base, J lost 8 bases, and 8 bases stayed unmatched. The CDR3 covers 15 residues. The CDR3 here is CASSLSGQGSHEQFF. CDR3 DNA: TGCGCCAGCAGCTTGAGTGGACAGGGATCCCATGAGCAGTTCTTC.

The chain is built from TRBV29-1 and TRBJ1-2; possible D gene TRBD1, 6 bases. Germline V lookup: CDR1 SQVTM, CDR2 ANQGSEA. The CDR3 is 14 amino acids. Trimming shortened V by 7 bases and J by 1 base, and 16 bases separated the two germline ends. The CDR3 DNA follows: TGCAGCGCCGAACGGGACACCAATAACTATGGCTACACCTTC. Translated: CSAERDTNNYGYTF.

This clone was observed once. The V call is TRBV5-6, the J call TRBJ2-7, with TRBD1 identical over 8 bases. Germline CDR1 reads SGHDT; CDR2 reads YYEEEE. CDR3 size: 14 residues. The V segment lost 4 bases and the J segment 6 bases; nucleotides outside the gene matches: 9. CDR3 sequence (DNA): TGTGCCAGCAGCCCAGGGGGCGCTCTCTCCGAGCAGTACTTC. Translated, it gives CASSPGGALSEQYF.

This rearrangement joins TRBV18 to TRBJ1-1, with unresolved D. The CDR3 has 12 amino acids. Germline V gives CDR1 KGHSH, CDR2 LQKENI. V was pared by 5 bases and J by 5 bases, with 9 bases between. The CDR3 DNA reads TGTGCCAGCTCAGAACGGCGGACTGAAGCTTTCTTT. Its protein is CASSERRTEAFF.

V and J are TRBV9 and TRBJ2-1, with 10 bases matching TRBD2. The V gene's germline CDR1 is SGDLS and CDR2 YYNGEE. After removal of 0 bases from V and 11 bases from J, the junction contained 8 bases not matched to a gene. The CDR3 sequence is 15 residues long. The CDR3 sequence is CASSVELAGGMKQFF. CDR3 nucleotide sequence: TGTGCCAGCAGCGTAGAGTTAGCGGGAGGTATGAAGCAGTTCTTC.

V usage is TRBV6-5 and J usage is TRBJ1-5; the D is unclear. The CDR3 is 15 residues long. Germline CDR1 and CDR2: MNHEY and SVGAGI. V lost 7 bases, J lost 5 bases, and 18 bases lay in between. Here the CDR3 DNA reads TGTGCCAGCACCATTAGGGAGGGCGGTTATCAGCCCCAGCATTTT. Protein: CASTIREGGYQPQHF.

V gene TRBV7-8 combines with J gene TRBJ1-6, with TRBD1 identical over 10 bases. The CDR3 covers 16 residues. The V and J ends lost 5 bases and 7 bases, in that order; junction bases with no gene match: 8. Germline CDR1 and CDR2: SGHVS and FQNEAQ. The CDR3 sequence: CASSQLPGQGNSPLHF. The CDR3 DNA is TGTGCCAGCAGCCAACTGCCGGGACAGGGGAATTCACCCCTCCACTTT.

The V gene is TRBV6-5, the J gene TRBJ2-1, with a tentative D call TRBD2 (6 bases). This CDR3 is 15 amino acids long. Germline assignment: CDR1 MNHEY and CDR2 SVGAGI. The V end lost 2 bases, the J end lost 3 bases, and 11 bases lay between the germline ends. The CDR3 DNA reads TGTGCCAGCAGTTACGTTTGGGGGGACTACAATGAGCAGTTCTTC. This gives the protein CASSYVWGDYNEQFF.

The gene calls are TRBV27 and TRBJ1-2, with a weak D call TRBD1 (6 bases). Deletions cut 4 bases from V and 4 bases from J, with 13 bases between. The CDR3 runs 14 residues. Germline V gives CDR1 MNHEY, CDR2 SMNVEV (reference sequence). This CDR3 is CASSSRKGGYGYTF. CDR3 nucleotides: TGTGCCAGCAGTTCCCGAAAAGGGGGCTATGGCTACACCTTC.

The chain is built from TRBV7-2 and TRBJ2-1, with TRBD1 identical over 7 bases. After removal of 2 bases from V and 0 bases from J, the junction contained 10 bases not matched to a gene. The CDR3 consists of 18 residues. Germline CDR1 reads SGHTA; CDR2 reads FQGNSA. DNA for the CDR3: TGTGCCAGCAGCTTATACTATCGCAGGGGGTTCTCCTACAATGAGCAGTTCTTC. Its protein is CASSLYYRRGFSYNEQFF.

The gene calls are TRBV27 and TRBJ2-1, with D possibly TRBD2 on 5 matching bases. The CDR3 extends over 13 amino acids. V lost 3 bases to trimming and J lost 7 bases, with 10 bases between them. Germline V gene data show CDR1 as MNHEY and CDR2 as SMNVEV (reference sequence). For the CDR3, the DNA is TGTGCCAGCAGTTTCCGATCGGGGAATGAGCAGTTCTTC. The encoded protein is CASSFRSGNEQFF.

The V call is TRBV5-1, the J call TRBJ1-4; D not resolved. CDR3 length: 12 amino acids. Germline assignment: CDR1 SGHRS and CDR2 YFSETQ. V was clipped by 0 bases and J by 10 bases, with 7 bases between them. The CDR3 sequence: CASSLDLGKLFF. The DNA of the CDR3 is TGCGCCAGCAGCTTGGATTTGGGAAAACTGTTTTTT. Full variable domain (remainder filled in from reference TRBV5-1 and TRBJ1-4): KAGVTQTPRYLIKTRGQQVTLSCSPISGHRSVSWYQQTPGQGLQFLFEYFSETQRNKGNFPGRFSGRQFSNSRSEMNVSTLELGDSALYLCASSLDLGKLFFGSGTQLSVL.

V gene TRBV7-6 combines with J gene TRBJ1-5, with a possible D match to TRBD1 (5 bases). V was trimmed by 1 base and J by 6 bases, leaving 10 bases between them. CDR3 length: 14 residues. Germline-derived CDR1 and CDR2 are SGHVS and FNYEAQ. The CDR3 bases are TGTGCCAGCAGCTTAGTTAGGGGAGGTCAGCCCCAGCATTTT. As protein: CASSLVRGGQPQHF.

The rearrangement links TRBV3-1 (or the pseudogene TRBV3-2) to TRBJ2-2; 11 bases fit TRBD2. J lost 2 bases, V lost 5 bases, and 13 bases had no gene match. Per the germline V gene, CDR1 is LGHDT and CDR2 is YNNKEL (reference sequence). This CDR3 contains 19 residues. CDR3 protein: CASSKFSGTSGTNTGELFF. The CDR3 nucleotides read TGTGCCAGCAGCAAATTCAGCGGGACTAGCGGAACCAACACCGGGGAGCTGTTTTTT.

This clone turned up a few times. J is TRBJ2-7 and V is TRBV5-1; D remains ambiguous. The CDR3 covers 16 residues. V was shortened by 0 bases and J by 3 bases, with 16 bases between the two germline ends. CDR1 is SGHRS, CDR2 YFSETQ, per germline. The CDR3 DNA is TGCGCCAGCAGCTTGGATGCCGGTCCCCGGATCTACGAGCAGTACTTC. Residues: CASSLDAGPRIYEQYF.

V gene TRBV5-1 combines with J gene TRBJ1-1, with D uncertain. The CDR3 runs to 14 residues. V lost 6 bases to trimming and J lost 0 bases, with 12 bases between them. The germline V gene encodes CDR1 SGHRS and CDR2 YFSETQ. CDR3 nucleotides: TGCGCCAGCACGCCCGGAGATATGAACACTGAAGCTTTCTTT. It codes for CASTPGDMNTEAFF.

This clone was found once. The chain couples TRBV18 to TRBJ2-1; D not certain. Trimming removed 6 bases from V and 2 bases from J, with 11 bases in between. The length of the CDR3 is 14 residues. Germline CDR1 is KGHSH and CDR2 is LQKENI. For the CDR3, the DNA is TGTGCCAGCTCGATAGAGCGCACCTACAATGAGCAGTTCTTC. Protein sequence: CASSIERTYNEQFF.

The table lists this clone with a count of one. In DNA form, the CDR3 reads TGTGCCAGCGGGGGATGGGGCGGGGTTACCTACGAGCAGTACTTC. Translated: CASGGWGGVTYEQYF. J is TRBJ2-7 and V is TRBV27; perhaps TRBD2 as D (6 bases). The CDR3 has 15 amino acids. Trimming removed 8 bases at V and 2 bases at J, with 19 bases between. CDR1 MNHEY and CDR2 SMNVEV come from the germline V gene (reference sequence).

V gene TRBV2 combines with J gene TRBJ2-7; D is unresolved. Germline V gene data show CDR1 as SNHLY and CDR2 as FYNNEI. The CDR3 length is 13 residues. V lost 5 bases, J lost 3 bases, and 11 bases lay in between. Written as DNA, the CDR3 is TGTGCCAGCAGTTCGAACCCTTTCTACGAGCAGTACTTC. Protein product: CASSSNPFYEQYF.

The rearrangement links TRBV7-2 to TRBJ2-1; D not certain. The germline V and J ends were trimmed by 0 bases and 8 bases, with 14 bases remaining between them. The CDR3 is 15 residues long. Germline V gene sequence: CDR1 SGHTA, CDR2 FQGNSA. The CDR3 protein is CASSLAGPSRDEQFF. CDR3 sequence (DNA): TGTGCCAGCAGCTTAGCGGGCCCCAGTCGGGATGAGCAGTTCTTC.

As regards this clone: The CDR3 carries no conserved terminal phenylalanine or tryptophan, so it likely arises from a read error. No DNA is shown, since the ends of the CDR3 on it are uncertain; the CDR3 is the one TCRdb lists. This sequence joins TRBV20-1 and TRBJ1-1. 11 amino acids form the CDR3, both terminal residues included. Germline V gene lookup returns CDR1 DFQATT and CDR2 SNEGSKA (reference sequence). The CDR3 sequence: CSAVRDAALRP.